The sequence of this T cell receptor beta chain was determined in a study of CD8 T cells in ankylosing spondylitis. This CDR3 is 15 amino acids long. The V end was cut by 3 bases, the J end by 4 bases, with 18 bases between. The germline CDR1 and CDR2 sequences are DFQATT and SNEGSKA (reference sequence). On this clonotype: Its specificity is not known.

Libraries of TCR beta came from quantitative 5'-RACE with molecular barcodes. TCRdb used MiXCR to reprocess the 5' RACE reads, holding one entry per CDR3 protein. The data hold fewer than 750,000 distinct CDR3 sequences, with around 17% observed a single time. Study-wide points: As for the disease-linked clones, they showed a CD8+ phenotype and occurred at relatively low frequencies in peripheral blood. Reports say disease-linked clones showed up significantly more in matched ankylosing spondylitis synovial fluid. Several highly homologous variants made up a TCR beta motif, and this motif appeared characteristic of ankylosing spondylitis blood. Earlier authors reported some of these motif variants in reactive arthritis synovial fluid and blood.

The clonotype originates from a male donor with ankylosing spondylitis. The chain is built from TRBV20-1 and TRBJ1-2; D might be TRBD1 (5 bases). The sequencing input was blood, either unsorted or a sorted T cell fraction (not recorded which). For the CDR3, the DNA is TGCAGTGCTAGCCCCCCGACAGAGGGGATCTATGGCTACACCTTC. Amino acids: CSASPPTEGIYGYTF.